This TCR beta chain comes out of a study of T cells in Graves' hyperthyroidism and ophthalmopathy. Study results and limitations: Among clonotypes expanded in thyroid above 0.001, most were also found in blood. Patients with ophthalmopathy were separated from those with stable hyperthyroidism by a 13 V-J model. Ophthalmopathy was model-predicted a median roughly 6.3 months pre-onset.

The CDR3 is made up of 17 amino acids. V was cut by 2 bases and J by 4 bases, with 18 bases left in between. Germline assignment: CDR1 LGHNT and CDR2 FRNRAP. Template material for amplifying TCR beta CDR3 regions consisted of RNA transcripts. TCR CDR3 underwent first-round RT-PCR with the HTBI primer set. TCRdb re-called the multiplex PCR reads with MiXCR, one entry per CDR3 protein. The table has 350,000 to 450,000 distinct CDR3 sequences, about 15% seen once. Diagnostic decisions used clinical symptoms, serum thyroxine and TRAb, thyroid ultrasound and orbital computed tomography. There are a few counts of this clonotype. Its antigen is unknown.

The V and J genes are TRBV12-5 and TRBJ2-1; D is possibly TRBD2 (6 bases). Sequenced input: blood. This clonotype was sampled from a woman aged 60 to 75 with Graves' hyperthyroidism. The CDR3 spells CASGLRLWVAAYNEQFF. In nucleotides, the CDR3 is TGTGCTAGTGGTTTGCGTCTTTGGGTAGCGGCATACAATGAGCAGTTCTTC.